Listed here are 19 T cell receptor beta chains from one sample, sequenced in a study of identical twins. From the 5' RACE reads, TCRdb called clonotypes with MiXCR, one entry per CDR3 protein. The sample has 200,000 to 250,000 distinct CDR3 sequences, around 8.1% seen once. These data are also associated with another study on yellow fever vaccine responses in identical twins.

Sequenced material: memory (CD45RO+) T cells sorted from blood. These receptors were collected from a woman between 18 and 29 years old in good health.

The sample holds many counts of this clonotype. V and J are TRBV29-1 and TRBJ2-3; D is undetermined. Between the trimmed V and J ends, which lost 4 bases and 2 bases, there was a span of 7 bases. Germline assignment: CDR1 SQVTM and CDR2 ANQGSEA. The CDR3 totals 12 residues. The CDR3: CSVGQYTDTQYF. In nucleotides, the CDR3 is TGCAGCGTTGGACAATACACAGATACGCAGTATTTT.

The rearrangement joins TRBV7-8 to TRBJ2-3; 9 bases map to TRBD2. From germline, CDR1 is SGHVS and CDR2 FQNEAQ. V gave up 1 base and J gave up 4 bases; unmatched junction bases: 15. The CDR3 extends over 19 amino acids. CDR3 region: CASSLGGRGSGSNADTQYF. In DNA form, the CDR3 reads TGTGCCAGCAGCTTAGGGGGGCGAGGTAGCGGGAGTAATGCAGATACGCAGTATTTT.

The rearrangement uses TRBV9 and TRBJ2-4; 8 bases fit TRBD1. The CDR3 is 16 residues long. The junction had 12 bases not matched to a gene; V was cut back by 3 bases and J by 7 bases. Germline assignment: CDR1 SGDLS and CDR2 YYNGEE. The DNA for the CDR3 is TGTGCCAGCAGCGCCGCCCCCGGACAGGGTGCGAACATTCAGTACTTC. As protein: CASSAAPGQGANIQYF.

This clonotype was observed a few times. J is TRBJ2-5 and V is TRBV6-5; D might be TRBD1 or TRBD2, each matching 6 bases. There are 17 residues in the CDR3. Germline lookup yields CDR1 MNHEY and CDR2 SVGAGI. The V end lost 2 bases, the J end lost 0 bases, and 16 bases lay between the germline ends. The CDR3 sequence is CASSYRGLAENQETQYF. The CDR3 bases are TGTGCCAGCAGTTACCGGGGGCTAGCTGAGAACCAAGAGACCCAGTACTTC.

The gene calls are TRBV5-1 and TRBJ1-2; D may be TRBD1 (6 bases). CDR3 length: 14 amino acids. Between the trimmed V and J ends, which lost 4 bases and 3 bases, there was a span of 13 bases. Germline lookup yields CDR1 SGHRS and CDR2 YFSETQ. CDR3: CASSIDRSYYGYTF. The DNA for the CDR3 is TGCGCCAGCAGCATTGACAGGTCGTACTATGGCTACACCTTC.

This rearrangement joins TRBV7-2 to TRBJ2-1, with D possibly being TRBD2 (5 bases). This CDR3 contains 15 residues. The V end was cut by 3 bases, the J end by 8 bases, with 17 bases between. The germline gives CDR1 SGHTA, CDR2 FQGNSA. CDR3 in amino acids: CASSFQGPAGDEQFF. The CDR3 region has the DNA TGTGCCAGCAGCTTCCAAGGACCGGCGGGCGATGAGCAGTTCTTC.

This clonotype was seen at least ten times. This chain joins TRBV12-3 or TRBV12-4 and TRBJ2-7, with D perhaps given as TRBD1 or TRBD2 (6 bases each). V dropped 7 bases and J dropped 9 bases, with 25 bases sitting between them. This CDR3 has 15 amino acids. The CDR3 protein is CASTRDHPDKGGQYF. The CDR3 nucleotides are TGTGCCAGCACGAGAGACCACCCCGACAAGGGGGGGCAGTACTTC.

The table lists this clonotype with a few counts. V usage is TRBV3-1 and J usage is TRBJ2-3; 7 bases are a match to TRBD2. Germline CDR1 is LGHDT and CDR2 is YNNKEL (reference sequence). The V segment lost 3 bases and the J segment 2 bases; nucleotides outside the gene matches: 5. The CDR3 consists of 15 residues. The CDR3 sequence: CASSHQSGNTDTQYF. As DNA, the CDR3 is TGTGCCAGCAGCCACCAAAGCGGGAACACAGATACGCAGTATTTT.

The rearrangement joins TRBV18 to TRBJ2-7; 13 nucleotides line up with TRBD2. From germline, CDR1 is KGHSH and CDR2 LQKENI. V was pared by 3 bases and J by 0 bases, with 2 bases of the junction left unmatched. CDR3 length: 16 amino acids. The CDR3: CASSPRLAGGSYEQYF. CDR3 nucleotide sequence: TGTGCCAGCTCACCGCGACTAGCGGGGGGCTCCTACGAGCAGTACTTC.

This clonotype showed up just a few times. The chain recombines TRBV5-6 with TRBJ2-5, with D uncertain. Between the trimmed V and J ends, which lost 0 bases and 5 bases, there was a span of 14 bases. Germline V gene data show CDR1 as SGHDT and CDR2 as YYEEEE. The CDR3 covers 15 residues. This chain's CDR3 is CASSLVDHGGETQYF. The CDR3 DNA follows: TGTGCCAGCAGCTTGGTGGATCACGGTGGCGAGACCCAGTACTTC.

This clonotype came up many times. The gene calls are TRBV20-1 and TRBJ2-7; unclear D gene. Germline V lookup: CDR1 DFQATT, CDR2 SNEGSKA (reference sequence). This CDR3 has 12 amino acids. V was clipped by 6 bases and J by 3 bases, with 12 bases between them. The CDR3 reads CSATDPYYEQYF. The CDR3 region has the DNA TGCAGTGCCACGGACCCCTACTACGAGCAGTACTTC.

This clonotype was found many times. This chain joins TRBV11-2 and TRBJ1-3; no clear D gene. CDR3 length: 18 amino acids. Germline CDR1 reads SGHAT; CDR2 reads FQNNGV. V was clipped by 5 bases and J by 3 bases, with 23 bases between them. The chain's CDR3 is CASSIPFQSKVFGNTIYF. The CDR3, as DNA: TGTGCCAGCAGCATCCCGTTTCAATCAAAGGTGTTTGGAAACACCATATATTTT.

A remark on this clonotype: A much larger clone differs by one base, so this may be a read error. The rearrangement uses TRBV2 and TRBJ1-1; tentatively, D is TRBD1 (5 bases). This CDR3 region has 13 residues. Looked up from germline, CDR1 is SNHLY and CDR2 is FYNNEI. Trimming removed 4 bases from V and 1 base from J, with 7 bases in between. The CDR3 spells CASSGQRNTEAFF. The CDR3 DNA reads as TGTGCCAGCAGTGGACAGAGGAACACTGAAGCTTTCTTT.

This clonotype appeared a few times. Here the CDR3 DNA reads TGCGCCAGCAGCTTGGCCGGGGGGGCCGGTGAGCAGTTCTTC. As protein: CASSLAGGAGEQFF. This chain connects TRBV5-1 to TRBJ2-1; 8 bases line up with TRBD2. The CDR3 contains 14 residues. Germline CDR1 SGHRS, CDR2 YFSETQ. Losses at the gene ends were 0 bases for V and 9 bases for J; bases not matched to a gene: 5.

This clonotype was picked up one time. The genes are TRBV6-1 and TRBJ2-7, with TRBD2 matching over 7 bases. After removal of 7 bases from V and 0 bases from J, the junction contained 3 bases not matched to a gene. Per the germline V gene, CDR1 is MNHNS and CDR2 is SASEGT. CDR3 length: 13 amino acids. The CDR3 bases are TGTGCCAGCAAACTAGCGAACTCCTACGAGCAGTACTTC. Encoded protein: CASKLANSYEQYF.

In its sample, this clonotype was seen many times. The V call is TRBV5-6, the J call TRBJ1-1; 7 bases line up with TRBD1. The V gene end was trimmed by 2 bases and the J gene end by 0 bases; junction bases not matched to a gene: 1. This CDR3 is 14 amino acids long. CDR1 is SGHDT, CDR2 YYEEEE, per germline. CDR3 amino acids: CASSFDRVNTEAFF. The CDR3, as DNA: TGTGCCAGCAGCTTTGACAGGGTGAACACTGAAGCTTTCTTT. The full variable domain, with the rest looked up from reference TRBV5-6 and TRBJ1-1, is DAGVTQSPTHLIKTRGQQVTLRCSPKSGHDTVSWYQQALGQGPQFIFQYYEEEERQRGNFPDRFSGHQFPNYSSELNVNALLLGDSALYLCASSFDRVNTEAFFGQGTRLTVV.

This rearrangement joins TRBV7-2 to TRBJ2-3, with 15 bases that match TRBD2. With 5 bases clipped from V and 5 bases from J, the junction kept 5 bases outside the gene matches. Looked up from germline, CDR1 is SGHTA and CDR2 is FQGNSA. The CDR3 spans 16 residues. CDR3 sequence: CASSGGLAGGGDTQYF. The CDR3 region has the DNA TGTGCCAGCAGCGGGGGACTAGCGGGGGGAGGAGATACGCAGTATTTT.

In its sample, this clonotype was seen a few times. The chain couples TRBV24-1 to TRBJ2-4; 7 nucleotides match TRBD1. The germline V gene encodes CDR1 KGHDR and CDR2 SFDVKD. The CDR3 contains 17 residues. With V trimmed by 1 base and J by 1 base, 6 bases remained unmatched. The CDR3 DNA reads as TGTGCCACCAGTGATTTTAAGGGGGCGAGGGCCAAAAACATTCAGTACTTC. Protein sequence: CATSDFKGARAKNIQYF.

The J gene is TRBJ2-7, the V gene TRBV9; 8 nucleotides match TRBD2. CDR3 length: 14 amino acids. Germline V gene lookup returns CDR1 SGDLS and CDR2 YYNGEE. V lost 1 base to trimming and J lost 6 bases; unmatched junction nucleotides: 6. In DNA form, the CDR3 reads TGTGCCAGCAGCGTAAGGCCTACTAGCGGCGAGCAGTACTTC. Translating it yields CASSVRPTSGEQYF.